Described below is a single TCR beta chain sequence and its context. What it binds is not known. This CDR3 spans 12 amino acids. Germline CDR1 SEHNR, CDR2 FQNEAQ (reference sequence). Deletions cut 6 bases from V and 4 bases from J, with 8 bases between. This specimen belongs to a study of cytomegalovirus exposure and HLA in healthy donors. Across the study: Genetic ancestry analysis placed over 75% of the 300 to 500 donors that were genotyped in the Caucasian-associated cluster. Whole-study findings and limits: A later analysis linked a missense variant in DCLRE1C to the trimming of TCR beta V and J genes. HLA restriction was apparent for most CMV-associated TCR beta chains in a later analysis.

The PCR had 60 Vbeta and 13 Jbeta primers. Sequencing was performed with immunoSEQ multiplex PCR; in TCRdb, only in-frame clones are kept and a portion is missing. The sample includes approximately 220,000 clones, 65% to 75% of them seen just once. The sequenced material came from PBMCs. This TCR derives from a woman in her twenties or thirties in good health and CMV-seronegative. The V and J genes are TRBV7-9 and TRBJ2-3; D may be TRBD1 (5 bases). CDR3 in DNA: TGTGCCAGCAGTCCAGGGTCAGATACGCAGTATTTT. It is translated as CASSPGSDTQYF.